Described below is a single T cell receptor (beta chain) sequence and its context. Deep-level settings were used for running the assay. TCRdb keeps only in-frame clones here, not all; method: immunoSEQ multiplex PCR. Of approximately 720,000 clones listed, about 92% are singletons. Naive CD8 cells, CD45RO-negative and positively selected for CCR7, excluded terminally differentiated effector memory CD45RA+ cells. Recent vaccinations or acute infections were absent in the healthy HIV-negative adult donors. The source of the sample is a study of shared clonotypes between healthy human individuals. The CDR3 contains 15 residues. The ends were cut back, 5 bases at V and 2 bases at J, with 13 bases in the middle. Germline V CDR1 and CDR2: SEHNR, FQNEAQ (reference sequence).

The clonotype was recovered from a man between 25 and 39 years old in good health. The chain is built from TRBV7-9 and TRBJ2-1, with D possibly matching TRBD2 (6 bases). The sequenced material came from naive CD8+ T cells sorted from blood. The CDR3 nucleotides read TGTGCCAGCAGCCCAACGGACTATACCTACAATGAGCAGTTCTTC. Its protein is CASSPTDYTYNEQFF.